Listed below are T cell receptor beta chains from one sample, sequenced in a study of T cells in localized non-small cell lung cancer. Measured with immunoSEQ multiplex PCR; TCRdb has only the in-frame clones, and not every one. This sample has 40,000 to 50,000 clones, with around nine tenths found just once. The sequences come from peripheral blood, collected before any cancer treatment. All receptors derive from a female donor of 60 years or more with stage I squamous cell lung carcinoma. Each CDR3 is given without its conserved first and last residue.

V gene | CDR3 protein
TRBV7-9 | ASGTGVNEQY
TRBV30 | AWSVPGQGAGGNTIY
TRBV9 | ASRERDGTGELF
TRBV6-4 | ASSDLLGEQF
TRBV27 | ASSTLGAYEQY
TRBV30 | AWINRGGNEQF
TRBV5-1 | ASSLAPGQGVNYGYT
TRBV30 | AWSRGQGKLAGGLEQY
TRBV23-1 | ASSHTTGAFEPQH
TRBV30 | AWSPRDPSSYEQY
TRBV2 | ASLGSGLMNTEAF
TRBV5-4 | ASSFNGGPEDTQY
TRBV30 | AWSVLGIYT
TRBV4-1 | ASSLISGSIHEQY
TRBV19 | ASSMAQGGREQY
TRBV29-1 | SVATSGSTDTQY
TRBV28 | ASRNGLAGPSEAKNIQY
TRBV11-1 | ASSFEPISYEQY
TRBV7-3 | ASSATESSDTQY
TRBV27 | ASSLRGQGRHEQY
TRBV2 | ASSLQREVDTQY
TRBV5-1 | ASSLPGTDTQY
TRBV4-1 | ASSQDPSGLFNEQF
TRBV5-1 | ASSPRGATTYEQY
TRBV5-1 | ASSLGQAFSTDTQY
TRBV6-5 | ASRRTGPVDEQY
TRBV6-1 | ASIGRVRTGELF
TRBV11-2 | ASSLTSGRVPPTEQF
TRBV13 | ASSFESGNTIY
TRBV4-2 | ASSQEGRGGTDTQY
TRBV6-6 | ASSTTGDTQY
TRBV2 | ASSVVSEQF
TRBV19 | ASSIAGDYEQY
TRBV18 | ASSPGQKETQY
TRBV4-3 | ASSQDRMGTDTQY
TRBV5-4 | ASSPMTSGATEQY
TRBV25-1 | ASSGQGRGEKLF
TRBV27 | ASTLGAGRNTEAF
TRBV7-3 | ASSLRDVHPTKQY
TRBV2 | ASSERAAPYNSPLH
TRBV21-1 | ADSAGTAINEQF
TRBV30 | AWSGKTASSYEQY
TRBV7-6 | ASSARLAGAADTQY
TRBV5-1 | ASKRLGTGDTGELF
TRBV7-6 | ASSTRASGEQF
TRBV7-2 | ASSKYASGEYEQY
TRBV2 | ASSEGSREANEKLF
TRBV27 | ASSLGNQPQH